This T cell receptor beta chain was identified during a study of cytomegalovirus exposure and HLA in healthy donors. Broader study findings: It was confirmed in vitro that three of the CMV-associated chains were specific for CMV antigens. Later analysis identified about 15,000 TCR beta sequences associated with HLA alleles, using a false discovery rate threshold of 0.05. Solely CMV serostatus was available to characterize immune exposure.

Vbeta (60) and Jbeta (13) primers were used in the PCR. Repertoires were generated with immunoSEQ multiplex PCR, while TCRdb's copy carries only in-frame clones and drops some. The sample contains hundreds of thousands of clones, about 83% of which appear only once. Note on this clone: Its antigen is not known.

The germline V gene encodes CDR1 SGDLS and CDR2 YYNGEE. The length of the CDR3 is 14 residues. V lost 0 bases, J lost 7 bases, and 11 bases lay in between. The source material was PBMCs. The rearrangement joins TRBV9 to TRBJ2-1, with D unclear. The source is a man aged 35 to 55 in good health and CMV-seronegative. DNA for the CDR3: TGTGCCAGCAGCGTAGAAGATAGCTGGAATGAGCAGTTCTTC. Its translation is CASSVEDSWNEQFF. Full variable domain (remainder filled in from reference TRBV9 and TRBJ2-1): DSGVTQTPKHLITATGQRVTLRCSPRSGDLSVYWYQQSLDQGLQFLIQYYNGEERAKGNILERFSAQQFPDLHSELNLSSLELGDSALYFCASSVEDSWNEQFFGPGTRLTVL.